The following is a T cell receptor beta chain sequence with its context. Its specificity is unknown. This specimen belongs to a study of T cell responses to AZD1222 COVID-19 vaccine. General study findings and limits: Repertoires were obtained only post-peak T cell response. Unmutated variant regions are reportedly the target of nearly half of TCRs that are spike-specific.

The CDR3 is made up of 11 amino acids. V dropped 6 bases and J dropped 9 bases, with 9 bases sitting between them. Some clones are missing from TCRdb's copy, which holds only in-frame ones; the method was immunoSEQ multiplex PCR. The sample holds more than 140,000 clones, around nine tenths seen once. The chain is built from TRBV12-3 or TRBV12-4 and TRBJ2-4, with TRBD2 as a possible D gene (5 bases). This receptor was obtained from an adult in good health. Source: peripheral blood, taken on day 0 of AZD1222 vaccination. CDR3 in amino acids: CASSPGVIQYF. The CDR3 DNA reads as TGTGCCAGCAGCCCCGGGGTCATTCAGTACTTC.